Listed below are T cell receptor beta chains from one sample, sequenced in a study of T cell repertoires in cytomegalovirus infection. TCRdb re-called the reads with MiXCR, one entry per CDR3 protein. Of about 490,000 distinct CDR3 sequences in the sample, 11% were seen once. Sequences were obtained from PBMCs. The receptors were sampled from a human donor in good health (CMV status not recorded). Some clones in this sample may be carry-over from other donors' samples. CDR3s include the opening cysteine and the closing phenylalanine or tryptophan. A D gene is named only where the DNA matches it firmly. Size is stated for part of the rows, as once, few or many counts, or as a class when the clone is expanded.

j_call v_call d_call clone_size cdr3_nt cdr3_aa
TRBJ2-2 TRBV12-3/TRBV12-4 NA NA TGTGCCAGCAGTTTAAAAGGGGCCGGGGAGCTGTTTTTT CASSLKGAGELFF
TRBJ1-2 TRBV6-5 NA NA TGTGCCAGCAGTTACTCCCGGGGAACGTATGGCTACACCTTC CASSYSRGTYGYTF
TRBJ2-1 TRBV10-3 NA NA TGTGCCATCAGTCCTACCAAGGGGGGGAATTATGAGCAGTTCTTC CAISPTKGGNYEQFF
TRBJ2-5 TRBV7-9 TRBD2 NA TGTGCCAGCACCCAGAGCGGGGGGCCCCAAGAGACCCAGTACTTC CASTQSGGPQETQYF
TRBJ2-1 TRBV5-1 NA many TGCGCCAGCAGCTCCACAGGGCGGGGGCCCGAGCAGTTCTTC CASSSTGRGPEQFF
TRBJ2-5 TRBV7-9 TRBD1 NA TGTGCCAGCAGCTCGTTGCCGGGACAGGGAGAGACCCAGTACTTC CASSSLPGQGETQYF
TRBJ2-1 TRBV30 NA few TGTGCCTGGAGTCAGAATGAGCAGTTCTTC CAWSQNEQFF
TRBJ2-2 TRBV20-1 TRBD1 NA TGCAGTGCTATCGGGACAGCGAACACCGGGGAGCTGTTTTTT CSAIGTANTGELFF
TRBJ2-7 TRBV18 TRBD2 NA TGTGCCAGCTCACCGTATGCTAGCGGGATTACCTACGAGCAGTACTTC CASSPYASGITYEQYF
TRBJ2-1 TRBV7-2 NA many TGTGCCAGCAGCCTGGACAGTTCTAATGAGCAGTTCTTC CASSLDSSNEQFF
TRBJ1-4 TRBV7-2 NA many TGTGCCAGCAGCTCAAAACGAATAGCAACTAATGAAAAACTGTTTTTT CASSSKRIATNEKLFF
TRBJ2-3 TRBV7-3 NA many TGTGCCAGCAGCCCAACGAGGACAGAGAGCACAGATACGCAGTATTTT CASSPTRTESTDTQYF
TRBJ2-1 TRBV7-9 NA many TGTGCCAGCGGAACCGGGTTCCTCAGCTCCTACAATGAGCAGTTCTTC CASGTGFLSSYNEQFF
TRBJ2-6 TRBV10-3 NA many TGTGCAGGGGGGGCTGCTAGCTCTGGGGCCAACGTCCTGACTTTC CAGGAASSGANVLTF
TRBJ2-3 TRBV12-3/TRBV12-4 TRBD1 many TGTGCCAGCAGTAAGGACAGGGGGCAAGCAGATACGCAGTATTTT CASSKDRGQADTQYF
TRBJ1-5 TRBV12-3/TRBV12-4 NA many TGTGCCAGCAGTTTATCGGACAATCAGCCCCAGCATTTT CASSLSDNQPQHF
TRBJ2-7 TRBV20-1 NA few TGCAGTGCTAGAGGGGGGGCGGGAGCGGCTCGGTACGAGCAGTACTTC CSARGGAGAARYEQYF
TRBJ2-1 TRBV9 NA NA TGTGCCAGCAGCCTAGAGGACCTGGGCGAGGCCTACAATGAGCAGTTCTTC CASSLEDLGEAYNEQFF
TRBJ1-1 TRBV5-6 NA NA TGTGCCAGCAGCCCCGCCTCGAGGGGGAACACTGAAGCTTTCTTT CASSPASRGNTEAFF
TRBJ1-5 TRBV6-1 NA NA TGTGCCAGCCAAACAATACCTAGCAATCAGCCCCAGCATTTT CASQTIPSNQPQHF
TRBJ2-2 TRBV2 NA many TGTGCCAGCCGAAGGGGGGCTACCACCGGGGAGCTGTTTTTT CASRRGATTGELFF
TRBJ2-5 TRBV10-3 NA few TGTGCCATCAGTGCGGGGGGCGAGGAGACCCAGTACTTC CAISAGGEETQYF
TRBJ1-6 TRBV20-1 TRBD1 few TGCAGTGCTCGCCCTGGACAGGGTGTGGATTCACCCCTCCACTTT CSARPGQGVDSPLHF
TRBJ2-5 TRBV29-1 NA few TGCAGCGCCGAGGGTCAGGGGCTAGAGACCCAGTACTTC CSAEGQGLETQYF
TRBJ2-3 TRBV10-3 NA many TGTGCCATCAGTGAGCCTCAGAGTGGACCGGATACGCAGTATTTT CAISEPQSGPDTQYF
TRBJ1-1 TRBV5-1 NA many TGCGCCAGCAGCTTGGAATTAACCAAAACAGGGCTCGTGGGGACTGAAGCTTTCTTT CASSLELTKTGLVGTEAFF